One and the same sample provided the 8 T cell receptor beta chains below, sequenced in a study of blood T cell repertoires in COVID-19. Method: immunoSEQ multiplex PCR; TCRdb's copy keeps in-frame clones and lacks some. The sample carries approximately 130,000 clones, around 87% recorded once. Source material: peripheral blood. These receptors were collected from a woman between 45 and 60 years old who had recovered from COVID-19.

This clone has ten or more counts. The chain combines TRBV7-9 with TRBJ1-5, with no clear D. With 3 bases removed from V and 0 bases from J, the gap between germline ends came to 9 bases. The CDR3 consists of 15 residues. Germline V gene sequence: CDR1 SEHNR, CDR2 FQNEAQ (reference sequence). The CDR3 loop is CASSLGGYSNQPQHF. CDR3 in DNA: TGTGCCAGCAGCTTGGGAGGCTATAGCAATCAGCCCCAGCATTTT.

This chain links TRBV11-3 with TRBJ2-3; D is ambiguous. Trimming left V 3 bases short and J 2 bases short, with 12 bases between. CDR1 is SGHNT and CDR2 is YENEEA in the germline V gene. The length of the CDR3 is 15 residues. The CDR3 DNA reads TGTGCCAGCAGCTTTCAGTTCGCCCCCACAGATACGCAGTATTTT. Its translation is CASSFQFAPTDTQYF.

The chain uses TRBV30 and TRBJ1-2; D remains ambiguous. Germline loops: CDR1 GTSNPN, CDR2 SVGIG (reference sequence). With 0 bases removed from V and 8 bases from J, the gap between germline ends came to 13 bases. The CDR3 is 13 amino acids. CDR3 sequence: CAWSVMRYGGYTF. CDR3 DNA: TGTGCCTGGAGTGTGATGCGGTACGGAGGCTACACCTTC.

The genes are TRBV9 and TRBJ2-7, with D maybe TRBD1 (6 bases). Trimming left V 3 bases short and J 2 bases short, with 12 bases between. Germline assignment: CDR1 SGDLS and CDR2 YYNGEE. The CDR3 is 14 amino acids. The CDR3 reads CASSATGLAYEQYF. CDR3 nucleotides: TGTGCCAGCAGCGCAACAGGGCTGGCCTACGAGCAGTACTTC.

The CDR3 spells CASSERGQVLKYNEQFF. DNA of the CDR3: TGTGCCAGTAGTGAGCGAGGACAGGTTCTAAAATACAATGAGCAGTTCTTC. This chain connects TRBV19 to TRBJ2-1, with 7 bases matching TRBD1. The CDR3 runs to 17 residues. Germline lookup yields CDR1 LNHDA and CDR2 SQIVND (reference sequence). V was clipped by 5 bases and J by 4 bases; unmatched bases: 14.

This rearrangement joins TRBV5-1 to TRBJ2-2; D remains unclear. The germline gives CDR1 SGHRS, CDR2 YFSETQ. V lost 0 bases and J 5 bases, leaving 5 bases between the germline ends. The CDR3 is made up of 13 amino acids. For the CDR3, the DNA is TGCGCCAGCAGCTTGGCTTTTACCGGGGAGCTGTTTTTT. Its translation is CASSLAFTGELFF. The full variable domain, in which reference TRBV5-1 and TRBJ2-2 provide the parts outside the CDR3, is KAGVTQTPRYLIKTRGQQVTLSCSPISGHRSVSWYQQTPGQGLQFLFEYFSETQRNKGNFPGRFSGRQFSNSRSEMNVSTLELGDSALYLCASSLAFTGELFFGEGSRLTVL.

The rearrangement joins TRBV2 to TRBJ2-1, with TRBD2 matching 8 bases. J lost 10 bases, V lost 6 bases, and 14 bases had no gene match. Germline loops: CDR1 SNHLY, CDR2 FYNNEI. The CDR3 loop spans 15 amino acids. The DNA of the CDR3 is TGTGCCAGCAGATCCGGGACTAGTAGGGGTCGGGAGCAGTTCTTC. Amino acid sequence: CASRSGTSRGREQFF.

The chain recombines TRBV5-1 with TRBJ2-7; 14 nucleotides agree with TRBD2. CDR1 SGHRS and CDR2 YFSETQ come from the germline V gene. The V and J ends lost 3 bases and 6 bases, in that order; junction bases with no gene match: 11. The length of the CDR3 is 17 residues. DNA of the CDR3: TGCGCCAGCAGCTACTACCCGGGACTAGCGGGAGTCGGCGAGCAGTACTTC. Its protein is CASSYYPGLAGVGEQYF.